A selection of T cell receptor beta chains follows, all from one sample in a study of control samples from healthy donors and cancer patients. Clones were sequenced by immunoSEQ multiplex PCR, and TCRdb holds only the in-frame ones, with some missing. The sample lists 40,000 to 55,000 clones, approximately 89% seen once, with roughly 1.6% in the top ten. The source material was PBMCs. Receptors originate from a man aged 35 to 55 with colorectal cancer. Both conserved end residues are part of each CDR3. The D gene is left open where the match is weak. Clone size appears in some rows only: once, few, many, or a class for an expanded clone.

DNA: TGTGCCAGCAGTTTAGTGGGAGGGCCCTACGAGCAGTACTTC
CDR3: CASSLVGGPYEQYF
size: NA
D: TRBD2
J: TRBJ2-7
V: TRBV27

DNA: TGTGCCAGCGCAAGTGGGGGAACAGGCGAGCAGTACTTC
CDR3: CASASGGTGEQYF
size: NA
D: NA
J: TRBJ2-7
V: TRBV6-5

DNA: TGTGCCAGCAGTTACGGGGGTGAGCAGTTCTTC
CDR3: CASSYGGEQFF
size: NA
D: NA
J: TRBJ2-1
V: TRBV6-5

DNA: TGTGCTAGTGGCTTAGGGGGCACTGAAGCTTTCTTT
CDR3: CASGLGGTEAFF
size: NA
D: NA
J: TRBJ1-1
V: TRBV12-5

DNA: TGTGCCAGTACCCCGGGACAGAAGCTAGCCAAAAACATTCAGTACTTC
CDR3: CASTPGQKLAKNIQYF
size: NA
D: TRBD1
J: TRBJ2-4
V: TRBV19

DNA: TGTGCCAGCAGCCCCCGAAGGCTTGAGCAGTTCTTC
CDR3: CASSPRRLEQFF
size: NA
D: NA
J: TRBJ2-1
V: TRBV28

DNA: TGCGCCAGCAGCTTGGGGGGACTAAGCGGGAGTGGGTATGAGCAGTTCTTC
CDR3: CASSLGGLSGSGYEQFF
size: NA
D: TRBD2
J: TRBJ2-1
V: TRBV5-1

DNA: TGTGCTAGTGGTTCACACAGGGCTACGGGCACTGAAGCTTTCTTT
CDR3: CASGSHRATGTEAFF
size: NA
D: NA
J: TRBJ1-1
V: TRBV12-5

DNA: TGTGCCAGCAGCTTGGAGCCGGATCAAACCTACGAGCAGTACTTC
CDR3: CASSLEPDQTYEQYF
size: NA
D: NA
J: TRBJ2-7
V: TRBV5-8

DNA: TGTGCCAGCAGACCACACCAACAGGGGAGAGATGAGCAGTTCTTC
CDR3: CASRPHQQGRDEQFF
size: NA
D: TRBD1
J: TRBJ2-1
V: TRBV6-5

DNA: TGTGCCAGCAGTTTATCACCCCGGGGCCTCTCAACGGGAAACACCATATATTTT
CDR3: CASSLSPRGLSTGNTIYF
size: NA
D: NA
J: TRBJ1-3
V: TRBV27

DNA: TGTGCTAGCAGCTTAGCGCAGAGCGGGACCCCCTACAATGAGCAGTTCTTC
CDR3: CASSLAQSGTPYNEQFF
size: NA
D: TRBD2
J: TRBJ2-1
V: TRBV7-7

DNA: TGCAGCGTCGCCTGGGGACAGCCGATCTCGGGAGGCTACACCTTC
CDR3: CSVAWGQPISGGYTF
size: NA
D: TRBD1
J: TRBJ1-2
V: TRBV29-1

DNA: TGTGCCAGTACCAATAAACCAGATACGCAGTATTTT
CDR3: CASTNKPDTQYF
size: NA
D: NA
J: TRBJ2-3
V: TRBV19

DNA: TGTGCCAGCAGCCAACAGGTACAAGAGACCCAGTACTTC
CDR3: CASSQQVQETQYF
size: NA
D: NA
J: TRBJ2-5
V: TRBV3-1/TRBV3-2

DNA: TGTGCCACCAGTGATGAGGGGAAAACCCAGTACTTC
CDR3: CATSDEGKTQYF
size: NA
D: NA
J: TRBJ2-5
V: TRBV24-1

DNA: TGTGCCAGCACTTGGGACTTTGGAAATGAGCAGTTCTTC
CDR3: CASTWDFGNEQFF
size: few
D: NA
J: TRBJ2-1
V: TRBV7-2

DNA: TGTGCCAGTAGTATAGACCCTCCGGGGTTTAACCCCGCTCTCCATGGCTACACCTTC
CDR3: CASSIDPPGFNPALHGYTF
size: once
D: NA
J: TRBJ1-2
V: TRBV19

DNA: TGCGCCAGCAGCTTGGACGGACTTAACACTGAAGCTTTCTTT
CDR3: CASSLDGLNTEAFF
size: NA
D: NA
J: TRBJ1-1
V: TRBV5-1

DNA: TGTGCCAGCAGCAACTACGACACGAGCTCTGGGGCCAACGTCCTGACTTTC
CDR3: CASSNYDTSSGANVLTF
size: NA
D: NA
J: TRBJ2-6
V: TRBV7-9

DNA: TGCAGTGCTAGGCCAGGGTATGGCTACACCTTC
CDR3: CSARPGYGYTF
size: NA
D: NA
J: TRBJ1-2
V: TRBV20-1

DNA: TGCAGTGCTAGTGGGCTAGCGGGGGGCCCGAGGGAGCAGTACTTC
CDR3: CSASGLAGGPREQYF
size: NA
D: TRBD2
J: TRBJ2-7
V: TRBV20-1

DNA: TGCGCCAGCAGCCAAGATTCGGGGGCTTCCAATTCACCCCTCCACTTT
CDR3: CASSQDSGASNSPLHF
size: NA
D: NA
J: TRBJ1-6
V: TRBV4-1

DNA: TGCAGCGTTGAGTTTCTAGCGGCAGATACGCAGTATTTT
CDR3: CSVEFLAADTQYF
size: NA
D: TRBD2
J: TRBJ2-3
V: TRBV29-1

DNA: TGTGCCACCAGTGACCATAGAACAGGGAGCTCTGGGGCCAACGTCCTGACTTTC
CDR3: CATSDHRTGSSGANVLTF
size: NA
D: NA
J: TRBJ2-6
V: TRBV24-1

DNA: TGTGCCAGCAGGAGGACTAGCACAGATACGCAGTATTTT
CDR3: CASRRTSTDTQYF
size: NA
D: NA
J: TRBJ2-3
V: TRBV12-3/TRBV12-4

DNA: TGTGCCAGCAGTTTAGAGGCAGTTTCCTACGAGCAGTACTTC
CDR3: CASSLEAVSYEQYF
size: NA
D: NA
J: TRBJ2-7
V: TRBV27

DNA: TGTGCCTCAGCTGCGCAGGGCGGGGGCTCTGGGGCCAACGTCCTGACTTTC
CDR3: CASAAQGGGSGANVLTF
size: NA
D: TRBD2
J: TRBJ2-6
V: TRBV10-3

DNA: TGTGCCACCAGTGATCCACTAGTCACCGGGGAGCTGTTTTTT
CDR3: CATSDPLVTGELFF
size: few
D: NA
J: TRBJ2-2
V: TRBV24-1

DNA: TGTGCCAGCAGTTACAAGGGACTAGGGGCCTACGAGCAGTACTTC
CDR3: CASSYKGLGAYEQYF
size: NA
D: TRBD2
J: TRBJ2-7
V: TRBV6-2/TRBV6-3

DNA: TGTGCCAGCAGTGCCAGCTACGAGCAGTACTTC
CDR3: CASSASYEQYF
size: NA
D: NA
J: TRBJ2-7
V: TRBV12-3/TRBV12-4

DNA: TGTGCCAGCAGTTTATTGGGACTGGAGGAAAAACTGTTTTTT
CDR3: CASSLLGLEEKLFF
size: once
D: NA
J: TRBJ1-4
V: TRBV28

DNA: TGTGCCAGCAGTCGCCCGGGGGGAGATACGCAGTATTTT
CDR3: CASSRPGGDTQYF
size: NA
D: TRBD2
J: TRBJ2-3
V: TRBV27

DNA: TGTGCCAGCTCACCGACTAGCGGGAGGGCAGGGGGCGAGCAGTACTTC
CDR3: CASSPTSGRAGGEQYF
size: NA
D: TRBD2
J: TRBJ2-7
V: TRBV18

DNA: TGTGCCAGCAGCAACGGACTAGCGGGAGGTCAGAGAGCCAAAAACATTCAGTACTTC
CDR3: CASSNGLAGGQRAKNIQYF
size: once
D: NA
J: TRBJ2-4
V: TRBV21-1

DNA: TGTGCCAGTAGGCCGGGAGAGGGGGGCGGGGAGCTGTTTTTT
CDR3: CASRPGEGGGELFF
size: NA
D: NA
J: TRBJ2-2
V: TRBV19

DNA: TGCAGCGTTGAAAGTTCGGAGCAAAGGTGGGGGTGCGAGCAGTACTTC
CDR3: CSVESSEQRWGCEQYF
size: NA
D: NA
J: TRBJ2-7
V: TRBV29-1

DNA: TGCAGCGCTAATGACAGGGGAAATGAGCAGTTCTTC
CDR3: CSANDRGNEQFF
size: NA
D: TRBD1
J: TRBJ2-1
V: TRBV29-1

DNA: TGTGCCAGCAGCCAAGTCTTGGGGCAAGAGACCCAGTACTTC
CDR3: CASSQVLGQETQYF
size: few
D: NA
J: TRBJ2-5
V: TRBV3-1/TRBV3-2

DNA: TGTGCCAGCAGGTCCAGCTACAATGAGCAGTTCTTC
CDR3: CASRSSYNEQFF
size: NA
D: NA
J: TRBJ2-1
V: TRBV28

DNA: TGCGCCAGCAGCCGCCCCACTAGCGGAATGGGCAATGAGCAGTTCTTC
CDR3: CASSRPTSGMGNEQFF
size: NA
D: TRBD2
J: TRBJ2-1
V: TRBV4-1

DNA: TGTGCCAGCTTCCAACTCCGCACCGGGGAGCTGTTTTTT
CDR3: CASFQLRTGELFF
size: NA
D: NA
J: TRBJ2-2
V: TRBV6-6

DNA: TGTGCCAGCTCGCGCGGACAGTATTTGGAGGAGAAACTGTTTTTT
CDR3: CASSRGQYLEEKLFF
size: once
D: NA
J: TRBJ1-4
V: TRBV18

DNA: TGCAGCGCGACTACTTATAGCGGAGTTTTAAATGAGCAGTTCTTC
CDR3: CSATTYSGVLNEQFF
size: NA
D: NA
J: TRBJ2-1
V: TRBV29-1

DNA: TGTGCCAGCAGTAGATTGGACAGGCCAACGCCTGAAGCTTTCTTT
CDR3: CASSRLDRPTPEAFF
size: NA
D: TRBD1
J: TRBJ1-1
V: TRBV25-1

DNA: TGTGCCAGCAGTTTCGGAGAGGGAACTGAAGCTTTCTTT
CDR3: CASSFGEGTEAFF
size: NA
D: NA
J: TRBJ1-1
V: TRBV12-3/TRBV12-4